These 11 T cell receptor beta chains came from one sample sequenced in a study of spatial heterogeneity in lung cancer. TCRdb independently ran MiXCR on the 5' RACE reads; one entry per CDR3 protein. There are 13,000 or so distinct CDR3 sequences in the sample; 3.9% occur only once, and less than 50% lies in the top ten. As for time point: sample taken at primary tumor resection. Unsorted whole RNA from tumor, nontumor lung or frozen PBMC underwent sequencing. The sample consisted of PBMCs, taken at surgery. The receptors stem from a male donor with early-stage non-small cell lung cancer.

This clonotype was recorded at least ten times. Since it is a stray read in a library aimed at alpha chains, this beta chain has a size that is not meaningful. CDR3 nucleotide sequence: TGTGCCATCAGTGAGTCGTATAACACCGGGGAGCTGTTTTTT. Protein: CAISESYNTGELFF. This sequence joins TRBV10-3 and TRBJ2-2; no clear D. The V end lost 0 bases, the J end lost 2 bases, and 4 bases lay between the germline ends. This CDR3 contains 14 residues. The germline V gene has CDR1 ENHRY and CDR2 SYGVKD.

There are many counts of this clonotype. This beta chain slipped into a library made for alpha chains as a stray read, so its size is not meaningful. This chain connects TRBV7-9 to TRBJ2-7, with a tentative D call TRBD1 (6 bases). Germline CDR1 reads SEHNR; CDR2 reads FQNEAQ (reference sequence). This CDR3 has 13 residues. The germline V and J ends were trimmed by 1 base and 5 bases, with 9 bases remaining between them. CDR3 sequence: CASSLGYRDEQYF. CDR3 nucleotides: TGTGCCAGCAGCTTAGGGTACAGGGACGAGCAGTACTTC. Full variable domain (outside the CDR3, taken from reference TRBV7-9 and TRBJ2-7): DTGVSQNPRHKITKRGQNVTFRCDPISEHNRLYWYRQTLGQGPEFLTYFQNEAQLEKSRLLSDRFSAERPKGSFSTLEIQRTEQGDSAMYLCASSLGYRDEQYFGPGTRLTVT.

This clonotype has at least ten counts. This beta chain is off target for a library built for alpha chains, so its abundance means little. The J gene is TRBJ2-7, the V gene TRBV28, with 9 nucleotides matching TRBD2. V gave up 6 bases and J gave up 5 bases; unmatched junction bases: 8. The CDR3 spans 14 residues. The germline V gene has CDR1 MDHEN and CDR2 SYDVKM. CDR3 amino acids: CASSFPLAGDEQYF. The CDR3 DNA is TGTGCCAGCAGCTTCCCACTAGCGGGCGACGAGCAGTACTTC.

Only a few counts were recorded for this clonotype. Since the library was made to target alpha chains, this beta chain is a stray read and its abundance is not meaningful. This rearrangement joins TRBV12-3 or TRBV12-4 to TRBJ1-2; D not resolved. Deletions cut 6 bases from V and 4 bases from J, with 6 bases between. This CDR3 region has 11 residues. The CDR3 nucleotides read TGTGCCAGCAGGGGATTCTATGGCTACACCTTC. This encodes CASRGFYGYTF.

There are many counts of this clonotype. This beta chain was picked up by a library intended for alpha chains and is off target, so its count carries little meaning. The chain employs TRBV12-3 or TRBV12-4 and TRBJ1-5; the D gene is possibly TRBD1 (5 bases). The CDR3 sequence is 13 residues long. V was pared by 6 bases and J by 5 bases, with 11 bases between. DNA for the CDR3: TGTGCCAGCAGGGGACGGTGGGATCAGCCCCAGCATTTT. Translation gives CASRGRWDQPQHF.

This clonotype has ten or more counts. This beta chain lies outside the target of a library built for alpha chains; its clone size means little. The V call is TRBV6-6, the J call TRBJ2-1, with 13 bases lining up with TRBD2. Germline values: CDR1 MNHNY, CDR2 SVGAGI (reference sequence). This CDR3 region has 17 residues. V was clipped by 6 bases and J by 7 bases; unmatched bases: 12. DNA for the CDR3: TGTGCCAGCAGCCTGGGACTAGCGGGACTCCGAGGTAATGAGCAGTTCTTC. As protein: CASSLGLAGLRGNEQFF.

With regard to this clonotype: Since it is a stray read in a library aimed at alpha chains, this beta chain has a size that is not meaningful. The chain carries TRBV24-1 and TRBJ2-1; 10 bases are a match to TRBD2. This CDR3 spans 19 amino acids. Germline V gene sequence: CDR1 KGHDR, CDR2 SFDVKD. V trimming: 3 bases; J trimming: 0 bases; junction bases outside the gene matches: 10. The CDR3: CATSDPTTSSGSSYNEQFF. For the CDR3, the DNA is TGTGCCACCAGTGATCCCACCACATCTAGCGGGAGCTCCTACAATGAGCAGTTCTTC.

This clonotype came up many times. Since the library was made to target alpha chains, this beta chain is a stray read and its abundance is not meaningful. This chain uses TRBV27 with TRBJ2-7; D remains ambiguous. CDR3 length equals 15 residues. The ends were cut back, 2 bases at V and 0 bases at J, with 11 bases in the middle. CDR1 is MNHEY, CDR2 SMNVEV, per germline (reference sequence). The CDR3 coding sequence is TGTGCCAGCAGTTTACGGACCGTCGTCTCCTACGAGCAGTACTTC. Its protein is CASSLRTVVSYEQYF.

At least ten counts were recorded for this clonotype. Because this beta chain is a stray read in a library intended to capture alpha chains, its abundance should not be given much weight. This chain joins TRBV4-3 and TRBJ1-5; D ambiguous. The CDR3 spans 13 residues. V gave up 6 bases and J gave up 5 bases, with 11 bases separating them. The germline V gene encodes CDR1 LGHNA and CDR2 YSLEER. The CDR3 bases are TGCGCCAGCAGTCCCGGGGTCGATCAGCCCCAGCATTTT. It specifies CASSPGVDQPQHF.

This clonotype showed up many times. Because the library targeted alpha chains, this beta chain is an off-target read whose size means little. The V gene is TRBV28, the J gene TRBJ2-5; 8 bases line up with TRBD2. After removal of 6 bases from V and 3 bases from J, the junction contained 9 bases not matched to a gene. The germline V gene has CDR1 MDHEN and CDR2 SYDVKM. The CDR3 length is 15 residues. The CDR3 DNA sequence: TGTGCCAGCAGCCCGCCGGGGGGGCGCAAAGAGACCCAGTACTTC. Translating it yields CASSPPGGRKETQYF.

Points on this clonotype: This beta chain lies outside the target of a library built for alpha chains; its clone size means little. The V and J genes are TRBV5-5 and TRBJ2-4; 7 bases match TRBD1. After removal of 4 bases from V and 0 bases from J, the junction contained 7 bases not matched to a gene. The CDR3 runs 16 residues. Per germline, CDR1 SGHKS and CDR2 YYEKEE (reference sequence). The CDR3 protein is CASSAPDREAKNIQYF. The CDR3 DNA is TGTGCCAGCAGCGCCCCTGACAGGGAAGCCAAAAACATTCAGTACTTC.